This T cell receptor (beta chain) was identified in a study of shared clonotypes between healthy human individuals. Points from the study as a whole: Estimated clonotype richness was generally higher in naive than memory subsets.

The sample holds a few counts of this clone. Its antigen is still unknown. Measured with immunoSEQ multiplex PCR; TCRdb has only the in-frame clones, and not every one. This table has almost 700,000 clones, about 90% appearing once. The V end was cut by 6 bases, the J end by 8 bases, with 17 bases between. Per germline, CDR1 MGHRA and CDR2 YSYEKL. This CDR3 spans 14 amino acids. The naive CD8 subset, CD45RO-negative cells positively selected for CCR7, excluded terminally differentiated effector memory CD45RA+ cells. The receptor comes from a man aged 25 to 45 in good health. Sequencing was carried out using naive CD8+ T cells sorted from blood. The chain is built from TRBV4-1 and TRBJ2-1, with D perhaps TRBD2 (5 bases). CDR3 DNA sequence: TGCGCCAGCAGACTCGCGGGTCCCTTCGATGAGCAGTTCTTC. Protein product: CASRLAGPFDEQFF.